This is a list of T cell receptor beta chains from one sample in a study of CD8+ T cells in alopecia areata. Measured with immunoSEQ multiplex PCR; TCRdb has only the in-frame clones, and not every one. This sample has 110,000 or so clones, with less than 70% found just once. Material for sequencing was CD4+ T cells sorted from blood. The receptors were gathered from a human donor in good health. CDR3s include the opening cysteine and the closing phenylalanine or tryptophan. A D gene is named only where the DNA matches it firmly. Clone size appears in some rows only: once, few, many, or a class for an expanded clone.

>TRBV29-1|NA|NA|TRBJ2-3
CSVDPETGGTDTQYF
TGCAGCGTTGATCCTGAAACCGGGGGCACAGATACGCAGTATTTT
>TRBV2|few|TRBD1|TRBJ1-5
CASQGGQARNQPQHF
TGTGCCAGCCAAGGAGGACAGGCCCGCAATCAGCCCCAGCATTTT
>TRBV19|once|NA|TRBJ1-5
CASAYRSGNQPQHF
TGTGCCAGTGCGTACAGGTCAGGCAATCAGCCCCAGCATTTT
>TRBV25-1|NA|NA|TRBJ2-3
CATEGVDTQYF
TGTGCCACTGAGGGGGTGGATACGCAGTATTTT
>TRBV7-6|few|NA|TRBJ2-1
CASSLEGGSSYNEQFF
TGTGCCAGCAGCTTGGAGGGGGGGAGCTCCTACAATGAGCAGTTCTTC
>TRBV6-5|NA|NA|TRBJ2-2
CASSYGVAGELFF
TGTGCCAGCAGTTACGGGGTCGCCGGGGAGCTGTTTTTT
>TRBV2|few|TRBD2|TRBJ2-5
CASRSSGGGETQYF
TGTGCCAGCAGAAGCAGCGGGGGTGGAGAGACCCAGTACTTC
>TRBV5-6|few|NA|TRBJ1-5
CASTRDHQPQHF
TGTGCCAGCACCAGGGATCACCAGCCCCAGCATTTT
>TRBV29-1|once|NA|TRBJ2-5
CSVDTGFAEETQYF
TGCAGCGTTGACACAGGGTTTGCGGAAGAGACCCAGTACTTC
>TRBV2|NA|TRBD2|TRBJ2-1
CASRAVSGVNNEQFF
TGTGCCAGCAGGGCGGTGAGCGGGGTTAACAATGAGCAGTTCTTC
>TRBV7-9|NA|TRBD1|TRBJ1-4
CASSSTGGGEKLFF
TGTGCCAGCAGCTCGACAGGGGGAGGTGAAAAACTGTTTTTT
>TRBV6-5|NA|TRBD1|TRBJ1-5
CASREGTGGQPQHF
TGTGCCAGCAGGGAGGGGACAGGGGGACAGCCCCAGCATTTT
>TRBV7-2|NA|NA|TRBJ2-3
CASSLAGVLDTQYF
TGTGCCAGCAGCTTAGCGGGGGTCCTAGATACGCAGTATTTT
>TRBV27|NA|NA|TRBJ2-3
CASSARPTTDTQYF
TGTGCCAGCAGTGCGAGGCCAACCACAGATACGCAGTATTTT
>TRBV5-6|NA|TRBD2|TRBJ2-6
CASSLREAVRPNVLTF
TGTGCCAGCAGCTTGCGGGAGGCGGTCCGGCCAAACGTCCTGACTTTC
>TRBV7-9|NA|NA|TRBJ1-5
CASSSDPSNQPQHF
TGTGCCAGCAGCTCCGACCCTAGCAATCAGCCCCAGCATTTT
>TRBV18|few|NA|TRBJ1-2
CASSPQTGSPYGYTF
TGTGCCAGCTCACCTCAAACAGGGTCCCCCTATGGCTACACCTTC
>TRBV7-9|NA|NA|TRBJ1-1
CASSLGLENTEAFF
TGTGCCAGCAGCTTAGGACTCGAGAACACTGAAGCTTTCTTT
>TRBV6-6|NA|TRBD1|TRBJ2-5
CASSYPAGGETQYF
TGTGCCAGCAGTTACCCGGCAGGGGGAGAGACCCAGTACTTC
>TRBV29-1|once|NA|TRBJ1-2
CSVGEDGYTF
TGCAGCGTTGGCGAGGATGGCTACACCTTC
>TRBV30|NA|NA|TRBJ2-5
CAWTPGGARETQYF
TGTGCCTGGACACCAGGGGGGGCCAGGGAGACCCAGTACTTC
>TRBV30|few|NA|TRBJ2-2
CACQGRGQSGELFF
TGTGCCTGCCAAGGGAGGGGGCAGAGCGGGGAGCTGTTTTTT
>TRBV7-3|NA|NA|TRBJ2-6
CASSPHGDRSGANVLTF
TGTGCCAGCAGCCCCCATGGGGATCGCTCTGGGGCCAACGTCCTGACTTTC
>TRBV29-1|NA|TRBD1|TRBJ2-7
CSVEEGQGGGQYF
TGCAGCGTTGAAGAGGGACAGGGAGGAGGGCAGTACTTC
>TRBV2|NA|NA|TRBJ2-1
CASSGLVNEQFF
TGTGCCAGCAGTGGACTAGTAAATGAGCAGTTCTTC
>TRBV14|NA|NA|TRBJ2-7
CASSQRHGYEQYF
TGTGCCAGCAGCCAAAGGCACGGATACGAGCAGTACTTC
>TRBV2|few|TRBD2|TRBJ2-1
CASTQAGGYNEQFF
TGTGCCAGCACCCAAGCGGGGGGCTACAATGAGCAGTTCTTC
>TRBV6-6|NA|TRBD1|TRBJ1-6
CASRRDRYNSPLHF
TGTGCCAGCAGGAGGGACAGATATAATTCACCCCTCCACTTT
>TRBV2|few|NA|TRBJ2-5
CASSEASSVQETQYF
TGTGCCAGCAGTGAGGCTAGCTCGGTCCAAGAGACCCAGTACTTC
>TRBV30|NA|NA|TRBJ1-2
CAWSGAAYGYTF
TGTGCCTGGAGTGGCGCAGCCTATGGCTACACCTTC
>TRBV29-1|NA|NA|TRBJ2-3
CSVEYTDTQYF
TGCAGCGTTGAGTACACGGATACGCAGTATTTT
>TRBV27|NA|TRBD1|TRBJ2-7
CASSYGTGYEQYF
TGTGCCAGCAGTTACGGGACAGGCTACGAGCAGTACTTC
>TRBV6-6|NA|NA|TRBJ2-7
CASSQGAYEQYF
TGTGCCAGCAGTCAGGGTGCCTACGAGCAGTACTTC
>TRBV19|NA|NA|TRBJ2-7
CASMSDSYEQYF
TGTGCCAGTATGTCTGACTCCTACGAGCAGTACTTC
>TRBV15|NA|NA|TRBJ2-7
CATSTPVGQTSYEQYF
TGTGCCACCAGCACTCCCGTGGGTCAAACCTCCTACGAGCAGTACTTC
>TRBV20-1|NA|NA|TRBJ1-1
CSAGTGTEAFF
TGCAGTGCGGGTACCGGCACTGAAGCTTTCTTT
>TRBV4-1|NA|NA|TRBJ2-5
CASSQEARNRGQETQYF
TGCGCCAGCAGCCAAGAGGCTAGGAACCGGGGCCAAGAGACCCAGTACTTC
>TRBV1|NA|NA|TRBJ2-3
CTSSLRSLQGCSDTQYF
TGCACCAGCAGCCTCCGCTCGCTCCAAGGGTGTTCAGATACGCAGTATTTT
>TRBV6-5|NA|TRBD1|TRBJ1-5
CASSRDRGRPQHF
TGTGCCAGCAGTCGGGACAGGGGTCGGCCCCAGCATTTT
>TRBV7-2|NA|NA|TRBJ1-1
CASSPLTEAFF
TGTGCCAGCAGCCCACTTACTGAAGCTTTCTTT
>TRBV13|few|NA|TRBJ2-6
CASSFYSSGANVLTF
TGTGCCAGCAGCTTTTACAGCTCTGGGGCCAACGTCCTGACTTTC
>TRBV4-1|NA|NA|TRBJ1-6
CASSQILQGRMGSPLHF
TGCGCCAGCAGCCAAATCTTGCAGGGGCGAATGGGTTCACCCCTCCACTTT
>TRBV23-1|NA|TRBD2|TRBJ2-5
CASRERTSGGDIQETQYF
TGCGCCAGCAGGGAGAGGACTAGCGGGGGAGATATACAAGAGACCCAGTACTTC
>TRBV5-6|NA|TRBD2|TRBJ2-3
CASSSPGLGGSDTQYF
TGTGCCAGCAGCTCTCCGGGACTAGGAGGGTCAGATACGCAGTATTTT
>TRBV4-1|NA|TRBD2|TRBJ2-5
CASSQGGGLYQETQYF
TGCGCCAGCAGCCAGGGCGGGGGGCTGTACCAAGAGACCCAGTACTTC
>TRBV2|NA|TRBD1|TRBJ1-2
CASSQDRGHYTF
TGTGCCAGCAGTCAGGACAGGGGACACTACACCTTC